This T cell receptor (beta chain) came from a study of T-cell reconstitution after alpha-beta-depleted transplantation in children. Looked up from germline, CDR1 is MDHEN and CDR2 is SYDVKM. The CDR3 sequence is 11 residues long. Trimming cost V 7 bases and J 3 bases, with 6 bases left between them. Library preparation (for TCRbeta) was performed with unique molecular identifiers. TCRdb reprocessed the PCR reads with MiXCR, giving one entry per CDR3 protein. The sample holds over 550,000 distinct CDR3 sequences, approximately 10% seen once. The sample here was PBMCs from the stem cell graft donor, taken from the stem cell graft. The TCR comes from a human donor who donated a stem cell graft to a child with acute myeloid leukemia. The rearrangement uses TRBV28 and TRBJ1-2, with no clear D. In DNA form, the CDR3 reads TGTGCCAGCAAGTACTACTATGGCTACACCTTC. It translates to CASKYYYGYTF.